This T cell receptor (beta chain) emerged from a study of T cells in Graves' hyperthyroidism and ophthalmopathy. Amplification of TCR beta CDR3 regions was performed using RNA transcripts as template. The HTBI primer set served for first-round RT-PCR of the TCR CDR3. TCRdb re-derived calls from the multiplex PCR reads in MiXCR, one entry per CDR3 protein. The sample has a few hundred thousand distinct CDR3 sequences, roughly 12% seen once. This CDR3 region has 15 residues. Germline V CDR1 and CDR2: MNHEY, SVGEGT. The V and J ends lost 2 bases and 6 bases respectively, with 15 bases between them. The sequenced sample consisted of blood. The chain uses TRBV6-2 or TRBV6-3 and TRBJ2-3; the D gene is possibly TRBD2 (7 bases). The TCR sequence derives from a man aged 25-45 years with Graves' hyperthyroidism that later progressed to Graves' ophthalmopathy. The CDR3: CASSYGGGAGDTQYF. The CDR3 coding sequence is TGTGCCAGCAGTTACGGGGGGGGGGCCGGGGATACGCAGTATTTT.